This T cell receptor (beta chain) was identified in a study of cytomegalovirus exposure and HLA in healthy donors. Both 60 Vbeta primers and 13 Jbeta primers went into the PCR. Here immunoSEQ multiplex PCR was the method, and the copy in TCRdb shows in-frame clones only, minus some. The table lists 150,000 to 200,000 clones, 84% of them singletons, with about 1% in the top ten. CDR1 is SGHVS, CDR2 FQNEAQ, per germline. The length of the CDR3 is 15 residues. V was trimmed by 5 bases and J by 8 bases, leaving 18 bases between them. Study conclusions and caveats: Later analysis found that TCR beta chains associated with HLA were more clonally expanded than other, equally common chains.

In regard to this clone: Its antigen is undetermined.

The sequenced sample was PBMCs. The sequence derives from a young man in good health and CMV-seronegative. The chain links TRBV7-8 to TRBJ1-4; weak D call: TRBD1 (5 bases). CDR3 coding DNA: TGTGCCAGCAGCGAAACCGGGACGGCGGGGGAAAAACTGTTTTTT. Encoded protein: CASSETGTAGEKLFF.